These 15 T cell receptor beta chains originate from one sample sequenced in a study of cytomegalovirus exposure and HLA in healthy donors. 13 Jbeta primers and 60 Vbeta primers were used for the PCR. Method: immunoSEQ multiplex PCR; TCRdb's copy keeps in-frame clones and lacks some. The repertoire holds 110,000 to 150,000 clones, with around 80% as singletons. What was sequenced was PBMCs. All receptors derive from a woman between 40 and 50 years old in good health and CMV-seropositive.

The chain couples TRBV19 to TRBJ1-1; unclear D gene. Germline lookup yields CDR1 LNHDA and CDR2 SQIVND (reference sequence). This CDR3 spans 12 amino acids. Trimming cost V 0 bases and J 5 bases, with 4 bases left between them. CDR3 residues: CASSIEETEAFF. CDR3 nucleotide sequence: TGTGCCAGTAGTATAGAGGAGACTGAAGCTTTCTTT.

This clone occurred once. The V gene is TRBV5-4, the J gene TRBJ2-7, with TRBD2 matching over 7 bases. The CDR3 spans 17 residues. Germline V lookup: CDR1 SGHNT, CDR2 YYREEE (reference sequence). The V gene end was trimmed by 2 bases and the J gene end by 5 bases; junction bases not matched to a gene: 16. CDR3 in amino acids: CASSFEPSGRAQNEQYF. The CDR3 nucleotides read TGTGCCAGCAGCTTCGAACCTAGCGGTAGAGCCCAGAACGAGCAGTACTTC.

This clone was observed once. V and J are TRBV11-3 and TRBJ2-1, with 7 nucleotides matching TRBD2. The CDR3 extends over 13 amino acids. V was pared by 3 bases and J by 6 bases, with 2 bases of the junction left unmatched. Germline CDR1 is SGHNT and CDR2 is YENEEA. This chain's CDR3 is CASSLGGINEQFF. The CDR3 DNA is TGTGCCAGCAGCTTGGGGGGGATCAATGAGCAGTTCTTC.

V and J are TRBV11-2 and TRBJ1-6; D gene uncertain. CDR1 SGHAT and CDR2 FQNNGV come from the germline V gene. The V end lost 2 bases, the J end lost 10 bases, and 18 bases lay between the germline ends. This CDR3 is built from 16 residues. Here the CDR3 DNA reads TGTGCCAGCAGCTTATCGGACTCTCGGGGAGGATCACCCCTCCACTTT. Its protein product is CASSLSDSRGGSPLHF.

This clone was seen once. This chain joins TRBV4-3 and TRBJ2-1, with 8 bases aligning to TRBD2. V trimming: 6 bases; J trimming: 4 bases; junction bases outside the gene matches: 5. CDR3 length: 14 residues. The germline CDR1 and CDR2 sequences are LGHNA and YSLEER. The CDR3: CASSMSSGYNEQFF. The CDR3 DNA reads as TGCGCCAGCAGTATGTCTAGCGGGTACAATGAGCAGTTCTTC.

This chain links TRBV5-8 with TRBJ1-2, with D unclear. In germline, CDR1 is SGHTS, CDR2 YDEGEE. V lost 0 bases to trimming and J lost 4 bases, with 13 bases between them. The CDR3 is 15 residues long. CDR3 amino acids: CASSLDSGNTYGYTF. For the CDR3, the DNA is TGTGCCAGCAGCTTGGACTCAGGAAATACCTATGGCTACACCTTC.

The CDR3 loop is CASSLWGDRAEQYF. The DNA for the CDR3 is TGTGCCAGCAGTTTATGGGGGGACAGGGCCGAGCAGTACTTC. This chain connects TRBV28 to TRBJ2-7, with 9 bases aligning to TRBD1. The CDR3 runs 14 residues. Germline V gene sequence: CDR1 MDHEN, CDR2 SYDVKM. Trimming at V came to 0 bases and at J to 6 bases, leaving 3 bases not matched to a gene.

The chain is built from TRBV19 and TRBJ2-7, with TRBD2 identical over 10 bases. V trimming: 3 bases; J trimming: 4 bases; junction bases outside the gene matches: 6. The CDR3 is made up of 15 amino acids. Per the germline V gene, CDR1 is LNHDA and CDR2 is SQIVND (reference sequence). CDR3 protein: CASSILAGAHYEQYF. CDR3 DNA: TGTGCCAGTAGTATTCTAGCGGGGGCCCATTACGAGCAGTACTTC.

The rearrangement uses TRBV6-5 and TRBJ2-3, with 9 bases aligning to TRBD2. CDR3 length: 15 amino acids. CDR1 is MNHEY, CDR2 SVGAGI, per germline. With V trimmed by 2 bases and J by 7 bases, 7 bases remained unmatched. The CDR3 DNA reads TGTGCCAGCAGTTACGGGCGGGGGGGAATCTATACGCAGTATTTT. Amino acids: CASSYGRGGIYTQYF.

The chain recombines TRBV18 with TRBJ2-2, with 8 bases identical to TRBD2. J lost 1 base, V lost 2 bases, and 0 bases had no gene match. The CDR3 is 15 amino acids. CDR1 is KGHSH, CDR2 LQKENI, per germline. The CDR3 DNA reads as TGTGCCAGCTCACCAACTAGCGGGAACACCGGGGAGCTGTTTTTT. This sequence encodes CASSPTSGNTGELFF.

This clone was counted between two and nine times. This chain links TRBV6-6 with TRBJ2-7, with D uncertain. This CDR3 region has 13 residues. The germline V gene encodes CDR1 MNHNY and CDR2 SVGAGI (reference sequence). With 2 bases removed from V and 3 bases from J, the gap between germline ends came to 8 bases. The CDR3 loop is CASSYVENYEQYF. In DNA, the CDR3 is TGTGCCAGCAGTTACGTTGAGAACTACGAGCAGTACTTC.

This sequence joins TRBV5-1 and TRBJ1-3; 10 bases align to TRBD1. The length of the CDR3 is 15 residues. The V segment lost 1 base and the J segment 8 bases; nucleotides outside the gene matches: 6. Germline V CDR1 and CDR2: SGHRS, YFSETQ. CDR3 region: CASSLRTGGIDTIYF. CDR3 bases: TGCGCCAGCAGCTTGAGGACAGGGGGAATAGACACCATATATTTT.

The chain is built from TRBV5-6 and TRBJ2-1, with a weak D call TRBD1 (5 bases). Trimming cost V 4 bases and J 3 bases, with 8 bases left between them. This CDR3 spans 13 amino acids. CDR1 and CDR2 (germline): SGHDT, YYEEEE. The CDR3 DNA follows: TGTGCCAGCAGCCAGACAGACTACAATGAGCAGTTCTTC. Translating it yields CASSQTDYNEQFF.

The chain is built from TRBV5-1 and TRBJ2-7, with 10 nucleotides matching TRBD2. Trimming removed 4 bases from V and 6 bases from J; junction bases left unmatched: 7. The CDR3 is 14 amino acids. Germline loops: CDR1 SGHRS, CDR2 YFSETQ. CDR3 amino acids: CASSPGGLAFEQYF. CDR3 coding DNA: TGCGCCAGCAGCCCCGGGGGACTAGCGTTCGAGCAGTACTTC. The variable domain in full, completed from reference TRBV5-1 and TRBJ2-7, reads KAGVTQTPRYLIKTRGQQVTLSCSPISGHRSVSWYQQTPGQGLQFLFEYFSETQRNKGNFPGRFSGRQFSNSRSEMNVSTLELGDSALYLCASSPGGLAFEQYFGPGTRLTVT.

The chain recombines TRBV14 with TRBJ1-6; D might be TRBD1 (5 bases). This CDR3 spans 15 amino acids. Germline CDR1 SGHDN, CDR2 FVKESK. V lost 2 bases and J lost 5, with 10 bases in between. In nucleotides, the CDR3 is TGTGCCAGCAGCCAATTTACAGGTGATAATTCACCCCTCCACTTT. Translation: CASSQFTGDNSPLHF.